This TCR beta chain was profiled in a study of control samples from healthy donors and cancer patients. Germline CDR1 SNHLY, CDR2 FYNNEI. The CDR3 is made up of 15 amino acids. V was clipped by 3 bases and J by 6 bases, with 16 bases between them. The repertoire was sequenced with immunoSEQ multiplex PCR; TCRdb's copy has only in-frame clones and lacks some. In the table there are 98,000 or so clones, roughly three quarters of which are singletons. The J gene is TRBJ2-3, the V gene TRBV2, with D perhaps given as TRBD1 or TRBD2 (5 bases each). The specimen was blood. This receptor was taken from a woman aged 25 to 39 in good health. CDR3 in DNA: TGTGCCAGCAGTGATCAGGGAGTCTATTTGGATACGCAGTATTTT. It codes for CASSDQGVYLDTQYF.